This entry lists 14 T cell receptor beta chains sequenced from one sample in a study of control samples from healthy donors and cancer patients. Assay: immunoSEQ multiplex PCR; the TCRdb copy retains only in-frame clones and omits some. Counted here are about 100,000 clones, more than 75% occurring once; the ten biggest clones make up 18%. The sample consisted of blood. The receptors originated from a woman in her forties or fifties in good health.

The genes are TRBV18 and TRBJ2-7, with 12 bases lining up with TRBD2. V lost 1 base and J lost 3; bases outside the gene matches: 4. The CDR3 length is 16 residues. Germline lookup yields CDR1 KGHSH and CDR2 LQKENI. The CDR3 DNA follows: TGTGCCAGCTCACCACTCACTAGCGGGGGGAACTACGAGCAGTACTTC. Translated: CASSPLTSGGNYEQYF.

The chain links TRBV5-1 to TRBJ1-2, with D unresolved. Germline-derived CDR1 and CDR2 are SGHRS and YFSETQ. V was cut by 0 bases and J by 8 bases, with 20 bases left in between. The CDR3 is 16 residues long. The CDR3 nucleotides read TGCGCCAGCAGCTTGGGATCGGCGGCAGCCGGAGGAGGCTACACCTTC. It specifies CASSLGSAAAGGGYTF.

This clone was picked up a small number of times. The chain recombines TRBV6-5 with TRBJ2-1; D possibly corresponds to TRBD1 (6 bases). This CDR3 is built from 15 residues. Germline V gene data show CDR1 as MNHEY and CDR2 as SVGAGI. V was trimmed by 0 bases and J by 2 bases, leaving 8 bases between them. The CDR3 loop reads CASSYSQGPYNEQFF. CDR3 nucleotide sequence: TGTGCCAGCAGTTACTCACAGGGACCCTACAATGAGCAGTTCTTC.

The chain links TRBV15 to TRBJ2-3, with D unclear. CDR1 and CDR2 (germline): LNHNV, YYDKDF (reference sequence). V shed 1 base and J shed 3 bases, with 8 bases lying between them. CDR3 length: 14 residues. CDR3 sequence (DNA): TGTGCCACCAGCAGAGCAGTATCGACAGATACGCAGTATTTT. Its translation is CATSRAVSTDTQYF.

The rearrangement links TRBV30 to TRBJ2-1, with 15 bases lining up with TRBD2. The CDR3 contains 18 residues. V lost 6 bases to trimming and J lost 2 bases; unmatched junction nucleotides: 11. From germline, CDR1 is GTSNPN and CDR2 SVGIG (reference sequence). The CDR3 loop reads CACWTSGGAEVPYNEQFF. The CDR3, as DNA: TGTGCCTGCTGGACTAGCGGGGGGGCAGAGGTACCCTACAATGAGCAGTTCTTC.

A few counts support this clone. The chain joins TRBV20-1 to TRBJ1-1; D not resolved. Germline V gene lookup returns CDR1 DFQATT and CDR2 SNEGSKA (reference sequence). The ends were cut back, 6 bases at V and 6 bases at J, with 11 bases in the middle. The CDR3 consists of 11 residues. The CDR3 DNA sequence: TGCAGTGCGGACCTTTACGCTGAAGCTTTCTTT. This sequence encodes CSADLYAEAFF.

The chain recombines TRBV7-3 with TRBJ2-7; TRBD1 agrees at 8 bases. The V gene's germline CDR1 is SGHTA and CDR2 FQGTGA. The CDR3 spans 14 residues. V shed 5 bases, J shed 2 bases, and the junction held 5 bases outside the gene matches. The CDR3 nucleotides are TGTGCCAGCAGCCCTGGACAGGGCGCCTACGAGCAGTACTTC. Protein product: CASSPGQGAYEQYF.

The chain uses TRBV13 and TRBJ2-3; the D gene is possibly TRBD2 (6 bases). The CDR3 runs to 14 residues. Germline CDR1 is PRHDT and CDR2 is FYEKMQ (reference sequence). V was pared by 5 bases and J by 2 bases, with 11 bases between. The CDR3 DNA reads TGTGCCAGCAGCCAAACTAGCTACACAGATACGCAGTATTTT. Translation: CASSQTSYTDTQYF.

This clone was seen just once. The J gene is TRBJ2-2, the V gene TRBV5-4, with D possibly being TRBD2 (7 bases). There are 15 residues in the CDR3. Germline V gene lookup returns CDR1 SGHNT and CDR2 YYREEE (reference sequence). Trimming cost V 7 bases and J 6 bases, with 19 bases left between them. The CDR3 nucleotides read TGTGCCAGCCGGAGCTGGGGGGGGGCCGCCGGGGAGCTGTTTTTT. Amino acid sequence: CASRSWGGAAGELFF.

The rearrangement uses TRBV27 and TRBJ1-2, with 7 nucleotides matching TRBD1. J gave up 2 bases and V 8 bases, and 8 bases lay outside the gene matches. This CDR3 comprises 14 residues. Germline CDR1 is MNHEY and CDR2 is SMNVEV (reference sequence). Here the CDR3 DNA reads TGTGCCAGCTCCTTGGGACAGCGGAACTATGGCTACACCTTC. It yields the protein CASSLGQRNYGYTF.

This chain's CDR3 is CASSESNEQFF. CDR3 DNA sequence: TGCGCCAGCAGTGAGTCGAATGAGCAGTTCTTC. The V and J genes are TRBV10-1 and TRBJ2-1; unclear D gene. The CDR3 length is 11 residues. The germline V and J ends were trimmed by 0 bases and 7 bases, with 1 base remaining between them. Per germline, CDR1 WNHNN and CDR2 SYGVQD (reference sequence).

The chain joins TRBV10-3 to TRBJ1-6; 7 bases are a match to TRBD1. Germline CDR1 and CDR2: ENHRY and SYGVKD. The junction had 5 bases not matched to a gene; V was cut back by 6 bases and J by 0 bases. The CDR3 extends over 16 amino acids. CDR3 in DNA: TGTGCCATCAGGGAGGACAGGAGCTCCTATAATTCACCCCTCCACTTT. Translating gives CAIREDRSSYNSPLHF.

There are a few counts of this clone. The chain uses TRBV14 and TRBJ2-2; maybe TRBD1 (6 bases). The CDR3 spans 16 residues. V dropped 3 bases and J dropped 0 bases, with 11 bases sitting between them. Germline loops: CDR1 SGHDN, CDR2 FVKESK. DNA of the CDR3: TGTGCCAGCAGCCACTACAGGGCAGCGAACACCGGGGAGCTGTTTTTT. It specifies CASSHYRAANTGELFF.

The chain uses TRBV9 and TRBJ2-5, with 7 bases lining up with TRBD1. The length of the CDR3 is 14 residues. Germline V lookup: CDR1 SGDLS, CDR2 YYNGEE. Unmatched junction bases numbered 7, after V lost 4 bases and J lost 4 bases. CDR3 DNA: TGTGCCAGCAGCCCGACAGGGTCATCAGAGACCCAGTACTTC. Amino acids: CASSPTGSSETQYF.